This TCR beta chain was sequenced in a study of T cell repertoires in cytomegalovirus infection. CDR1 and CDR2 from the germline V gene are SGHRS and YFSETQ. Trimming shortened V by 4 bases and J by 0 bases, and 16 bases separated the two germline ends. The CDR3 extends over 16 amino acids. About this clonotype: The antigen is not known.

TCRdb reprocessed the reads with MiXCR, giving one entry per CDR3 protein. The table has about 52,000 distinct CDR3 sequences, roughly a fifth seen once; the top ten hold 80%. This chain joins TRBV5-1 and TRBJ2-5; the D gene could be TRBD1 or TRBD2 (7 bases each). This receptor was taken from a human donor in good health (CMV status not recorded). Some clones in this sample may be carry-over from other donors' samples. Sequenced here: CD8+ T cells from cultured PBMCs, sampled from culture after CMV antigen stimulation. The CDR3 region has the DNA TGCGCCAGCAGCCGAAGACAGGGACTACACCAAGAGACCCAGTACTTC. Its translation is CASSRRQGLHQETQYF.